The 25 T cell receptor beta chains presented below share a single source sample, sequenced in a study of blood T cell repertoires in COVID-19. Some clones are missing from TCRdb's copy, which holds only in-frame ones; the method was immunoSEQ multiplex PCR. This sample has about 440,000 clones, with about 90% found just once. The sample comprised PBMCs or T cells enriched from blood (not recorded which). All receptors come from a man younger than 30 who had recovered from COVID-19.

The gene calls are TRBV19 and TRBJ2-7; possibly TRBD2 for D (6 bases). Germline V CDR1 and CDR2: LNHDA, SQIVND (reference sequence). The ends were cut back, 9 bases at V and 0 bases at J, with 12 bases in the middle. The CDR3 covers 13 residues. CDR3 region: CASGTVSSYEQYF. CDR3 bases: TGTGCCAGCGGGACTGTGAGCTCCTACGAGCAGTACTTC.

The chain uses TRBV19 and TRBJ1-6; the match to TRBD1 covers 8 bases. The germline V gene has CDR1 LNHDA and CDR2 SQIVND (reference sequence). The V and J ends lost 5 bases and 10 bases, in that order; junction bases with no gene match: 7. The CDR3 consists of 14 residues. The CDR3 sequence: CASSQTGDSSPLHF. The CDR3 nucleotides read TGTGCCAGTAGTCAGACAGGGGATAGCTCACCCCTCCACTTT.

V is TRBV9 and J is TRBJ2-7; 8 nucleotides agree with TRBD2. J was trimmed by 5 bases and V by 2 bases; bases with no gene match: 9. The V gene's germline CDR1 is SGDLS and CDR2 YYNGEE. This CDR3 contains 15 residues. CDR3 bases: TGTGCCAGCAGCGTGGGGGGGAGCGGGAGTAACGAGCAGTACTTC. Amino acids: CASSVGGSGSNEQYF.

Here the CDR3 reads CASSFPGDEQYF. CDR3 bases: TGTGCCAGCAGCTTCCCCGGGGACGAGCAGTACTTC. V gene TRBV12-3 or TRBV12-4 combines with J gene TRBJ2-7, with D possibly TRBD2 on 5 matching bases. CDR3 length equals 12 residues. Trimming removed 6 bases at V and 5 bases at J, with 11 bases between.

The chain links TRBV27 to TRBJ2-1; TRBD1 agrees at 7 bases. The CDR3 contains 16 residues. Germline V gene data show CDR1 as MNHEY and CDR2 as SMNVEV (reference sequence). V shed 6 bases and J 9 bases; nucleotides not matched to a gene: 17. DNA for the CDR3: TGTGCCAGCAGCCCCCCGAGACAGGGTCCTAGTGGTGAGCAGTTCTTC. It yields the protein CASSPPRQGPSGEQFF.

The chain carries TRBV11-3 and TRBJ1-1; D uncertain. The germline V and J ends were trimmed by 5 bases and 7 bases, with 8 bases remaining between them. CDR3 length: 11 amino acids. Per the germline V gene, CDR1 is SGHNT and CDR2 is YENEEA. For the CDR3, the DNA is TGTGCCAGCAGCGTCGGGAATGAAGCTTTCTTT. Protein: CASSVGNEAFF.

The chain has TRBV2 and TRBJ1-1, with 8 positions matching TRBD1. Germline CDR1 reads SNHLY; CDR2 reads FYNNEI. The V and J ends lost 6 bases and 13 bases, in that order; junction bases with no gene match: 10. The CDR3 has 12 residues. Here the CDR3 DNA reads TGTGCCAGCAGCACCTCCCCAGGGGGCCTTTTCTTT. Encoded protein: CASSTSPGGLFF.

This chain links TRBV6-5 with TRBJ2-2, with D maybe TRBD1 (6 bases). This CDR3 region has 13 residues. CDR1 is MNHEY, CDR2 SVGAGI, per germline. Trimming cost V 6 bases and J 6 bases, with 11 bases left between them. CDR3 loop: CASRAGAAGELFF. CDR3 coding DNA: TGTGCCAGCAGGGCAGGGGCGGCCGGGGAGCTGTTTTTT.

The chain carries TRBV3-1 (or the pseudogene TRBV3-2) and TRBJ2-3, with 7 bases identical to TRBD2. The CDR3 runs 17 residues. Trimming cost V 2 bases and J 0 bases; bases outside gene matches: 8. Germline CDR1 LGHDT, CDR2 YNNKEL (reference sequence). As DNA, the CDR3 is TGTGCCAGCAGCCAACCTAGCGGACCTACTAGCACAGATACGCAGTATTTT. It translates to CASSQPSGPTSTDTQYF.

This sequence joins TRBV3-1 (or the pseudogene TRBV3-2) and TRBJ2-3; D remains ambiguous. The ends were cut back, 1 base at V and 7 bases at J, with 9 bases in the middle. Germline V CDR1 and CDR2: LGHDT, YNNKEL (reference sequence). The CDR3 contains 13 residues. The CDR3 DNA follows: TGTGCCAGCAGCCAAGCCGACTTCTATACGCAGTATTTT. This encodes CASSQADFYTQYF.

V and J are TRBV6-2 or TRBV6-3 and TRBJ2-3, with D maybe TRBD2 (5 bases). The V gene's germline CDR1 is MNHEY and CDR2 SVGEGT. Trimming took 3 bases from V and 2 from J, leaving 12 bases between them. The CDR3 runs to 15 residues. The CDR3 protein is CASSYLEADTDTQYF. CDR3 bases: TGTGCCAGCAGTTATTTGGAGGCGGACACAGATACGCAGTATTTT.

V gene TRBV11-2 combines with J gene TRBJ2-7; D is uncertain. Deletions cut 5 bases from V and 5 bases from J, with 10 bases between. The CDR3 runs 12 residues. Germline V gene data show CDR1 as SGHAT and CDR2 as FQNNGV. The CDR3 loop reads CASSTREDEQYF. The CDR3 bases are TGTGCCAGCAGCACCCGAGAGGACGAGCAGTACTTC.

The chain joins TRBV18 to TRBJ1-4; 11 bases agree with TRBD1. With 1 base clipped from V and 6 bases from J, the junction kept 1 base outside the gene matches. The CDR3 covers 15 residues. CDR1 KGHSH and CDR2 LQKENI come from the germline V gene. DNA for the CDR3: TGTGCCAGCTCACCACTGGGACAGGGGGATGAAAAACTGTTTTTT. It encodes CASSPLGQGDEKLFF.

This chain links TRBV14 with TRBJ1-2, with a weak D call TRBD1 (6 bases). The CDR3 is 14 amino acids. The germline V and J ends were trimmed by 4 bases and 8 bases, with 17 bases remaining between them. Germline V gene lookup returns CDR1 SGHDN and CDR2 FVKESK. For the CDR3, the DNA is TGTGCCAGCAGCCCGCACCTGACAGGCCGCGGCTACACCTTC. It is translated as CASSPHLTGRGYTF.

The chain links TRBV12-3 or TRBV12-4 to TRBJ2-3, with a weak D call TRBD1 (5 bases). The V end lost 5 bases, the J end lost 6 bases, and 12 bases lay between the germline ends. The CDR3 has 13 amino acids. CDR3 sequence reads: CASSGAVTDTQYF. In DNA form, the CDR3 reads TGTGCCAGCAGTGGGGCAGTTACGGATACGCAGTATTTT.

The chain joins TRBV7-3 to TRBJ1-2; D remains unclear. The germline V gene encodes CDR1 SGHTA and CDR2 FQGTGA. The CDR3 consists of 13 residues. V lost 0 bases to trimming and J lost 4 bases, with 6 bases between them. This chain's CDR3 is CASSLTQAYGYTF. The CDR3 DNA sequence: TGTGCCAGCAGCTTAACGCAGGCCTATGGCTACACCTTC.

CDR3 loop: CASGLVLGGYTF. The CDR3 bases are TGTGCTAGTGGTTTGGTACTTGGTGGCTACACCTTC. This chain uses TRBV12-5 with TRBJ1-2; no definite D call. CDR1 is LGHNT, CDR2 FRNRAP, per germline. Between the trimmed V and J ends, which lost 0 bases and 7 bases, there was a span of 6 bases. The CDR3 loop spans 12 amino acids. The full variable domain, completed using reference TRBV12-5 and TRBJ1-2, is DARVTQTPRHKVTEMGQEVTMRCQPILGHNTVFWYRQTMMQGLELLAYFRNRAPLDDSGMPKDRFSAEMPDATLATLKIQPSEPRDSAVYFCASGLVLGGYTFGSGTRLTVV.

The chain has TRBV9 and TRBJ1-6, with D unclear. The ends were cut back, 2 bases at V and 10 bases at J, with 16 bases in the middle. Germline V gene lookup returns CDR1 SGDLS and CDR2 YYNGEE. This CDR3 spans 15 amino acids. The CDR3, as DNA: TGTGCCAGCAGCGTTGGACTATCCGTAGGGTCACCCCTCCACTTT. It codes for CASSVGLSVGSPLHF. The variable domain in full, completed from reference TRBV9 and TRBJ1-6, reads DSGVTQTPKHLITATGQRVTLRCSPRSGDLSVYWYQQSLDQGLQFLIQYYNGEERAKGNILERFSAQQFPDLHSELNLSSLELGDSALYFCASSVGLSVGSPLHFGNGTRLTVT.

The CDR3 sequence is CASGHGGANTEAFF. In DNA form, the CDR3 reads TGTGCCAGTGGCCACGGGGGGGCCAACACTGAAGCTTTCTTT. This sequence joins TRBV19 and TRBJ1-1, with a tentative D call TRBD1 (6 bases). CDR3 size: 14 residues. V was clipped by 8 bases and J by 2 bases, with 15 bases between them. Looked up from germline, CDR1 is LNHDA and CDR2 is SQIVND (reference sequence).

This chain uses TRBV28 with TRBJ2-1; TRBD2 matches at 12 bases. Germline CDR1 reads MDHEN; CDR2 reads SYDVKM. CDR3 length: 14 amino acids. V dropped 7 bases and J dropped 8; count of bases not matched to a gene: 6. CDR3: CASTLRLAGDEQFF. In DNA, the CDR3 is TGTGCCAGCACCCTAAGACTAGCGGGAGATGAGCAGTTCTTC.

The rearrangement links TRBV7-2 to TRBJ1-5; D is perhaps TRBD1 (6 bases). The germline gives CDR1 SGHTA, CDR2 FQGNSA. V was cut by 5 bases and J by 5 bases, with 13 bases left in between. The CDR3 consists of 14 residues. Here the CDR3 reads CASSKDRSYQPQHF. The CDR3 DNA follows: TGTGCCAGCAGCAAAGACAGGAGCTATCAGCCCCAGCATTTT. Complete variable domain (other parts from reference TRBV7-2 and TRBJ1-5): GAGVSQSPSNKVTEKGKDVELRCDPISGHTALYWYRQSLGQGLEFLIYFQGNSAPDKSGLPSDRFSAERTGGSVSTLTIQRTQQEDSAVYLCASSKDRSYQPQHFGDGTRLSIL.

The chain has TRBV7-2 and TRBJ2-1, with a possible D match to TRBD2 (6 bases). V was trimmed by 5 bases and J by 9 bases, leaving 20 bases between them. The germline V gene has CDR1 SGHTA and CDR2 FQGNSA. This CDR3 has 15 residues. Here the CDR3 reads CASSPRLVFGSEQFF. As DNA, the CDR3 is TGTGCCAGCAGCCCGAGACTAGTATTTGGTAGTGAGCAGTTCTTC.

The V and J genes are TRBV5-6 and TRBJ1-2; weak D call: TRBD1 (5 bases). V was shortened by 0 bases and J by 4 bases, with 10 bases between the two germline ends. The CDR3 runs 14 residues. Germline V gene data show CDR1 as SGHDT and CDR2 as YYEEEE. For the CDR3, the DNA is TGTGCCAGCAGCTTGGCCACAGGAACCTATGGCTACACCTTC. Amino acid sequence: CASSLATGTYGYTF.

The chain combines TRBV9 with TRBJ2-7; D perhaps matches TRBD1 (6 bases). Per germline, CDR1 SGDLS and CDR2 YYNGEE. V was clipped by 3 bases and J by 2 bases, with 15 bases between them. The CDR3 extends over 15 amino acids. The CDR3 reads CASSASTGLTYEQYF. The CDR3 region has the DNA TGTGCCAGCAGCGCCTCGACAGGATTGACCTACGAGCAGTACTTC. Complete variable domain (other parts from reference TRBV9 and TRBJ2-7): DSGVTQTPKHLITATGQRVTLRCSPRSGDLSVYWYQQSLDQGLQFLIQYYNGEERAKGNILERFSAQQFPDLHSELNLSSLELGDSALYFCASSASTGLTYEQYFGPGTRLTVT.

V usage is TRBV11-2 and J usage is TRBJ2-5; D remains unclear. Per germline, CDR1 SGHAT and CDR2 FQNNGV. The CDR3 is 15 residues long. V was trimmed by 1 base and J by 1 base, leaving 10 bases between them. The CDR3 here is CASSLGPRTQETQYF. The CDR3 nucleotides are TGTGCCAGCAGCTTAGGGCCCAGAACCCAAGAGACCCAGTACTTC.